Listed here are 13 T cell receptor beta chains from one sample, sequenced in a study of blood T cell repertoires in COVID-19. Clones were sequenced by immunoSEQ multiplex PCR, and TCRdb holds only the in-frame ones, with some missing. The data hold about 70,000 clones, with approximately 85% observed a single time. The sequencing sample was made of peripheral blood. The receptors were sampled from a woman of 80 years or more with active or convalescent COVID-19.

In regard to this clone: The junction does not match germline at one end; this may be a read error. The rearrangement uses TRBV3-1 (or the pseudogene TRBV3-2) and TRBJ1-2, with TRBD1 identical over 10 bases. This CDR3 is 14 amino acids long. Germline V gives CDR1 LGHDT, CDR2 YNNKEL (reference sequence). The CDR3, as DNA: TGTGCCAGCAGTCAGGGACAGGGGTGGCAACGAGTTCACTTC. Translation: CASSQGQGWQRVHF.

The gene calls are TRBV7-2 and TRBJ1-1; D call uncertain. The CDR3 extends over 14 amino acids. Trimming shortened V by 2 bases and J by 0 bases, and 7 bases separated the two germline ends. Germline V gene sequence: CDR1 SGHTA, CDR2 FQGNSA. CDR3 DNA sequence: TGTGCCAGCAGCTTACGGGGTTTGAACACTGAAGCTTTCTTT. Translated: CASSLRGLNTEAFF.

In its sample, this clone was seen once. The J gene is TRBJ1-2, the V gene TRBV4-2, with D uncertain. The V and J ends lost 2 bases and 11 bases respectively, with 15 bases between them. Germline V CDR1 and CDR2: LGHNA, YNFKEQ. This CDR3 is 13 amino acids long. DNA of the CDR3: TGTGCCAGCAGCCAAATCAGGTTCTTCAATTACACCTTC. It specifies CASSQIRFFNYTF.

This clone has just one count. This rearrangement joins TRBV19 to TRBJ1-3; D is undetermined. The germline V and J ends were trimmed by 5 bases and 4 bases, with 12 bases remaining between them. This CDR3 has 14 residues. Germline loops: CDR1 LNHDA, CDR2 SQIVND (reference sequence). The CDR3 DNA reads TGTGCCAGTAGTTCCGGGTCTCCGGGAAACACCATATATTTT. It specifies CASSSGSPGNTIYF.

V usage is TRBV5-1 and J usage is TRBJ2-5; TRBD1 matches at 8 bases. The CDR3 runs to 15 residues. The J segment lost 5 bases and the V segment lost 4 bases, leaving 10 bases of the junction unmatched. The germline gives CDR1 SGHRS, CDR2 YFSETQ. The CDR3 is CASSVQTGGGETQYF. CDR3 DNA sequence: TGCGCCAGCAGCGTCCAAACAGGGGGTGGGGAGACCCAGTACTTC.

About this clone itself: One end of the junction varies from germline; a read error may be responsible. The CDR3 nucleotides read TGCGCCAGCAGCCAAGGGGCACAGGGACAGAACTTC. Protein product: CASSQGAQGQNF. The chain uses TRBV4-3 and TRBJ1-2; 7 bases align to TRBD1. This CDR3 region has 12 residues. Germline values: CDR1 LGHNA, CDR2 YSLEER.

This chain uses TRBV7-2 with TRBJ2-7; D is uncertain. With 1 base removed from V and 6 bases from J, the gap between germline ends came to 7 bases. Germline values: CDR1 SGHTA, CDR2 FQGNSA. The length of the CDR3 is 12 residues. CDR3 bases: TGTGCCAGCAGCTTAGACGGGTCCGAGCAGTACTTC. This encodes CASSLDGSEQYF.

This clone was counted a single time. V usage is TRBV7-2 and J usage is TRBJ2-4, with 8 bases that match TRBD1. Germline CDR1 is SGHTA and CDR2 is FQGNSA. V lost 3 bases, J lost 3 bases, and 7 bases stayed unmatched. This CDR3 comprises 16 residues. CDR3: CASSLDRDSSKNIQYF. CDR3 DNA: TGTGCCAGCAGCTTGGACAGGGATTCGAGCAAAAACATTCAGTACTTC.

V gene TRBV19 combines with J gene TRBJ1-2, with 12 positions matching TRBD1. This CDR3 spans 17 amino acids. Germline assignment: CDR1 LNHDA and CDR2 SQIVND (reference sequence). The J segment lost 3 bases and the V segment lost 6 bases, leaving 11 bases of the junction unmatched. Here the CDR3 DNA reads TGTGCCAGTAGAACCGGGACAGGGGGCGCGGGCTACTATGGCTACACCTTC. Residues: CASRTGTGGAGYYGYTF.

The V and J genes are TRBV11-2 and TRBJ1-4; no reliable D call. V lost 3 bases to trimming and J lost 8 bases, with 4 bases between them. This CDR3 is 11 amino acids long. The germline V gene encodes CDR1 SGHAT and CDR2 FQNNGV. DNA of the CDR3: TGTGCCAGCAGCTTCGGGGAAAAACTGTTTTTT. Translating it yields CASSFGEKLFF.

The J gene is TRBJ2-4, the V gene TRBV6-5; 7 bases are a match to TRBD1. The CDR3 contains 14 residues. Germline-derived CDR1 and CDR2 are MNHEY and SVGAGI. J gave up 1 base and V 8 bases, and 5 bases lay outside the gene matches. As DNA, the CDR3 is TGTGCCAGCTCTGCACAGGGGGCCAAAAACATTCAGTACTTC. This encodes CASSAQGAKNIQYF.

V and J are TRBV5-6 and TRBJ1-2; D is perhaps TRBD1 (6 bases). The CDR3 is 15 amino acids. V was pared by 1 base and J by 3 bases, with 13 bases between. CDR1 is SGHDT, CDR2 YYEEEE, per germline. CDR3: CASSLSPTGDYGYTF. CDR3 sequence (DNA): TGTGCCAGCAGCTTGTCCCCGACAGGCGACTATGGCTACACCTTC.

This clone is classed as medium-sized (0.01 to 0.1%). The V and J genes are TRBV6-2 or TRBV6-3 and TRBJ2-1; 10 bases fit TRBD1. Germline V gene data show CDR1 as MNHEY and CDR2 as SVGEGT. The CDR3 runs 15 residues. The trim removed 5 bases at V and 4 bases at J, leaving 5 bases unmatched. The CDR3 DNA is TGTGCCAGCAGTACCGGGACAGGGGTGTACAATGAGCAGTTCTTC. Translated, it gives CASSTGTGVYNEQFF.